This T cell receptor beta chain was captured by sequencing in a study of blood T cell repertoires in COVID-19. Study-wide background: Both acute and convalescent COVID-19 samples were obtained from the United States, Italy and Spain. T cells, B-cell-depleted T cells, or PBMCs supplied cDNA or gDNA.

The CDR3 has 15 residues. CDR1 is MDHEN and CDR2 is SYDVKM in the germline V gene. The J segment lost 7 bases and the V segment lost 3 bases, leaving 8 bases of the junction unmatched. Authors' data handling: Amplification from reference gene primers served as the basis for estimated nucleated cell counts. Profiled with immunoSEQ multiplex PCR; TCRdb holds only in-frame clones, not every one. The V and J calls and clone size were taken over from that table, and D and trimming were inferred from the DNA. Of roughly 140,000 clones listed, around nine tenths are singletons. The sequenced sample consisted of peripheral blood. The clonotype was recovered from a human donor in a cohort sampled during active COVID-19. This chain links TRBV28 with TRBJ2-1, with 8 nucleotides matching TRBD2. CDR3 bases: TGTGCCAGCAGTTTTAACGGGGGGGCTCGGAATGAGCAGTTCTTC. This sequence encodes CASSFNGGARNEQFF.